The subject of this entry is one TCR beta chain. These data originate in a study of blood T cell repertoires in COVID-19. The method was immunoSEQ multiplex PCR; TCRdb's version includes in-frame clones alone and lacks a portion of them. The sample lists roughly 310,000 clones, about 92% occurring once. Trimming pared 1 base from V and 4 bases from J, leaving 12 bases between. The CDR3 has 15 residues. Germline V CDR1 and CDR2: LGHNA, YNFKEQ. Sequencing was carried out using PBMCs or T cells enriched from blood (not recorded which). This receptor was obtained from a man in his sixties who had recovered from COVID-19. The V gene is TRBV4-2, the J gene TRBJ2-3; weak D call: TRBD2 (6 bases). The CDR3 region is CASSQAAGTSDTQYF. In DNA form, the CDR3 reads TGTGCCAGCAGCCAAGCTGCCGGGACTTCAGATACGCAGTATTTT.